What follows describes a single T cell receptor beta chain. The CDR3 loop spans 15 amino acids. CDR1 and CDR2 from the germline V gene are MNHEY and SMNVEV (reference sequence). J lost 6 bases, V lost 5 bases, and 8 bases had no gene match. The data were obtained in a study of blood T cell repertoires in COVID-19. Study summary: Spain, Italy and the United States supplied samples that represented acute and convalescent COVID-19. Sample material is recorded as cDNA or gDNA derived from T cells, B-cell-depleted T cells, or PBMCs.

The table came from immunoSEQ multiplex PCR; TCRdb's copy has only in-frame clones and leaves some out. In the table there are over 150,000 clones, approximately 86% of which are singletons. This TCR was recovered from a man aged 80 or over with COVID-19, enrolled during active disease. Sequenced material: peripheral blood. The V and J genes are TRBV27 and TRBJ2-7; TRBD1 matches at 12 bases. The CDR3 is CASSRGTGGISEQYF. The CDR3 bases are TGTGCCAGCAGTCGCGGGACAGGGGGCATCAGCGAGCAGTACTTC.